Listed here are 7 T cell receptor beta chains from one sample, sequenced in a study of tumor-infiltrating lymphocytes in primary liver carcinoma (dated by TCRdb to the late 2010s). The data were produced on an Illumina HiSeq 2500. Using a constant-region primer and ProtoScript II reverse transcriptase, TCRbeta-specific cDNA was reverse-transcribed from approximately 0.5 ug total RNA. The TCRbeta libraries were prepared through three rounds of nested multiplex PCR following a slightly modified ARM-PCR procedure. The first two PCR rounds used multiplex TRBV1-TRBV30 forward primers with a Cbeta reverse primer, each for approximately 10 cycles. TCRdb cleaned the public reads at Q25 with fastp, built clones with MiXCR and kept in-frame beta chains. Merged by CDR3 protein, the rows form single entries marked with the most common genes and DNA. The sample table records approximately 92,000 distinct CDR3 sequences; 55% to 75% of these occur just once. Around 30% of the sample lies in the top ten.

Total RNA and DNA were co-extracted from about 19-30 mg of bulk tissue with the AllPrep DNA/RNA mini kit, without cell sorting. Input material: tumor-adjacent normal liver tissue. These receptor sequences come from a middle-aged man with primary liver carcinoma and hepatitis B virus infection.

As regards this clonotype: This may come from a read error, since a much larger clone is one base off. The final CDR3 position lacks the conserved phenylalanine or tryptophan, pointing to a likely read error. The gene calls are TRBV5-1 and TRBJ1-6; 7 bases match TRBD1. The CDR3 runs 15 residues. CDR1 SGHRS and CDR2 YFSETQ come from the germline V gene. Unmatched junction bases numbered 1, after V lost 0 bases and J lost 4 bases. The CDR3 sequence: CASSLGQGYNSPLHL. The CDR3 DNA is TGCGCCAGCAGCTTGGGACAGGGATATAATTCACCCCTCCACCTT.

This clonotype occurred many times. CDR3 loop: CASSSRGQDSYEQYF. The CDR3 nucleotides read TGTGCCAGCAGCTCCCGGGGACAGGACTCCTACGAGCAGTACTTC. This chain connects TRBV14 to TRBJ2-7; 8 bases agree with TRBD1. Germline CDR1 SGHDN, CDR2 FVKESK. J was trimmed by 0 bases and V by 5 bases; bases with no gene match: 6. The CDR3 consists of 15 residues.

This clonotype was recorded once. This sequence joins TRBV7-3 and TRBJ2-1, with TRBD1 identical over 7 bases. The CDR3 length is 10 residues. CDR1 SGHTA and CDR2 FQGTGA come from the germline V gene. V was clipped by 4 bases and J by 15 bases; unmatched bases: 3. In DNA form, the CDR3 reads TGTGCCAGCAGCTCCGGGACAGCGTTCTTC. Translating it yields CASSSGTAFF.

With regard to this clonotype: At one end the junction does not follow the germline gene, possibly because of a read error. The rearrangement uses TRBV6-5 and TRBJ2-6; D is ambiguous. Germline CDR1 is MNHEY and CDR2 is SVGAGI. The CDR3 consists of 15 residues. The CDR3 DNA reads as TGTGCCAGCAGTATAGAGGCTTCTGAGGCCAACGTCCTGACTTTC. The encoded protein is CASSIEASEANVLTF.

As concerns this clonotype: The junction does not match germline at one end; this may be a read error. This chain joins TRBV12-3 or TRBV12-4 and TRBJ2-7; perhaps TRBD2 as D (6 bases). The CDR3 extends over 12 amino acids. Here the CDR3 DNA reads TGTGCCAGTAGTGTACTAGCCTACGAGCAATACTTC. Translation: CASSVLAYEQYF.

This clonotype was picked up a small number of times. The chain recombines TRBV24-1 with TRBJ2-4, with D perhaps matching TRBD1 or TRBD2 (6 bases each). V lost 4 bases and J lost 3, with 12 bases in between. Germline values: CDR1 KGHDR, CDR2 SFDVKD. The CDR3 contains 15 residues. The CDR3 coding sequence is TGTGCCACCAGTGACCCTAGGGGGGACAAAAACATTCAGTACTTC. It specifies CATSDPRGDKNIQYF.

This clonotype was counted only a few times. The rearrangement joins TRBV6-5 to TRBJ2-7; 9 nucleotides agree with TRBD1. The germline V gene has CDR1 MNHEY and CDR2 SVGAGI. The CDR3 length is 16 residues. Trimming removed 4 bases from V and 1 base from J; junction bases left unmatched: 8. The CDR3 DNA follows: TGTGCCAGCAGTTTCATACCGACAGGGGGTTCCTACGAGCAGTACTTC. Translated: CASSFIPTGGSYEQYF.